These 13 T cell receptor beta chains were sequenced from one sample in a study of blood T cell repertoires in COVID-19. Clones were sequenced by immunoSEQ multiplex PCR, and TCRdb holds only the in-frame ones, with some missing. The table includes fewer than 150,000 clones, 85% to 90% detected once. Sequenced material: peripheral blood. The receptors were sampled from a human donor in a cohort sampled during active COVID-19.

The chain combines TRBV28 with TRBJ1-5; no firm D call. Trimming shortened V by 5 bases and J by 10 bases, and 15 bases separated the two germline ends. Germline loops: CDR1 MDHEN, CDR2 SYDVKM. CDR3 size: 13 residues. This CDR3 is CASSPGVQEPQHF. CDR3 DNA sequence: TGTGCCAGCAGTCCCGGGGTGCAGGAACCCCAGCATTTT.

V and J are TRBV2 and TRBJ1-2; D is possibly TRBD1 (5 bases). The CDR3 consists of 15 residues. In germline, CDR1 is SNHLY, CDR2 FYNNEI. V was trimmed by 4 bases and J by 1 base, leaving 13 bases between them. CDR3 bases: TGTGCCAGCAGTGGGGGCCGCAACATTAACTATGGCTACACCTTC. Translation gives CASSGGRNINYGYTF.

The chain combines TRBV28 with TRBJ2-1; the match to TRBD1 covers 7 bases. CDR3 length: 15 residues. CDR1 and CDR2 from the germline V gene are MDHEN and SYDVKM. V dropped 2 bases and J dropped 8; count of bases not matched to a gene: 9. The CDR3 bases are TGTGCCAGCAGTTTAAAGGGGGCGCTGGCATATGAGCAGTTCTTC. Translation: CASSLKGALAYEQFF.

This chain joins TRBV6-1 and TRBJ1-1; perhaps TRBD1 as D (5 bases). The germline V gene has CDR1 MNHNS and CDR2 SASEGT. This CDR3 comprises 13 residues. Trimming removed 3 bases from V and 8 bases from J, with 13 bases in between. The CDR3 DNA reads as TGTGCCAGCAGTGAGTTTCGGGGGAGGGAAGCTTTCTTT. This sequence encodes CASSEFRGREAFF.

This chain links TRBV11-2 with TRBJ2-7; TRBD2 matches at 12 bases. The V segment lost 2 bases and the J segment 1 base; nucleotides outside the gene matches: 6. Germline values: CDR1 SGHAT, CDR2 FQNNGV. CDR3 size: 17 residues. CDR3 DNA sequence: TGTGCCAGCAGCTTATCGACTAGCGGGAGATCATCCTACGAGCAGTACTTC. Protein: CASSLSTSGRSSYEQYF.

This clone was seen a few times. J is TRBJ1-3 and V is TRBV11-2, with a tentative D call TRBD1 (5 bases). V lost 4 bases to trimming and J lost 7 bases, with 20 bases between them. The CDR3 extends over 16 amino acids. Germline CDR1 SGHAT, CDR2 FQNNGV. CDR3 amino acids: CASSSPLDRLSNTIYF. The CDR3 region has the DNA TGTGCCAGCAGCTCCCCCCTCGACAGACTTAGTAACACCATATATTTT. Together with reference TRBV11-2 and TRBJ1-3, the CDR3 gives the full variable domain: EAGVAQSPRYKIIEKRQSVAFWCNPISGHATLYWYQQILGQGPKLLIQFQNNGVVDDSQLPKDRFSAERLKGVDSTLKIQPAKLEDSAVYLCASSSPLDRLSNTIYFGEGSWLTVV.

J is TRBJ1-3 and V is TRBV13; a weak D match, TRBD1 (5 bases). From germline, CDR1 is PRHDT and CDR2 FYEKMQ (reference sequence). The CDR3 sequence is 18 residues long. V lost 0 bases and J lost 4, with 19 bases in between. The CDR3 here is CASSLGNVWDSGGNTIYF. The CDR3 nucleotides are TGTGCCAGCAGCTTAGGGAATGTTTGGGACTCAGGAGGAAACACCATATATTTT. Drawing the rest from reference TRBV13 and TRBJ1-3, the complete variable domain is AAGVIQSPRHLIKEKRETATLKCYPIPRHDTVYWYQQGPGQDPQFLISFYEKMQSDKGSIPDRFSAQQFSDYHSELNMSSLELGDSALYFCASSLGNVWDSGGNTIYFGEGSWLTVV.

The chain carries TRBV11-3 and TRBJ1-2, with 9 bases fitting TRBD1. CDR3 length equals 13 residues. V was pared by 1 base and J by 8 bases, with 2 bases of the junction left unmatched. Germline-derived CDR1 and CDR2 are SGHNT and YENEEA. For the CDR3, the DNA is TGTGCCAGCAGCTTAGGGACAGGGGAAGGCTACACCTTC. Its translation: CASSLGTGEGYTF.

This clone was observed a single time. This sequence joins TRBV7-9 and TRBJ2-7; tentative D call: TRBD1 (5 bases). The V gene lost 4 bases and the J gene lost 2 bases, with 12 bases spanning the gap. The CDR3 covers 14 residues. Germline V CDR1 and CDR2: SEHNR, FQNEAQ (reference sequence). The DNA for the CDR3 is TGTGCCAGCAGCTACCAGGGTTCCGCCTACGAGCAGTACTTC. Its protein product is CASSYQGSAYEQYF.

The chain couples TRBV15 to TRBJ2-2, with D tentatively TRBD2 (6 bases). The germline gives CDR1 LNHNV, CDR2 YYDKDF (reference sequence). With 1 base removed from V and 4 bases from J, the gap between germline ends came to 13 bases. This CDR3 region has 16 residues. The CDR3 DNA sequence: TGTGCCACCAGCAGAGGGAGGGTCTTTGGCACCGGGGAGCTGTTTTTT. Translating gives CATSRGRVFGTGELFF.

This CDR3 reads CAWTRPGETQYF. Written as DNA, the CDR3 is TGTGCCTGGACCCGCCCCGGAGAGACCCAGTACTTC. The chain joins TRBV30 to TRBJ2-5, with no clear D. The CDR3 is 12 amino acids. Trimming left V 4 bases short and J 4 bases short, with 10 bases between. CDR1 and CDR2 (germline): GTSNPN, SVGIG (reference sequence). Supplemented by reference TRBV30 and TRBJ2-5, the full variable domain reads SQTIHQWPATLVQPVGSPLSLECTVEGTSNPNLYWYRQAAGRGLQLLFYSVGIGQISSEVPQNLSASRPQDRQFILSSKKLLLSDSGFYLCAWTRPGETQYFGPGTRLLVL.

The chain has TRBV5-5 and TRBJ2-3; 11 nucleotides align to TRBD2. The CDR3 consists of 15 residues. The germline V gene encodes CDR1 SGHKS and CDR2 YYEKEE (reference sequence). The J segment lost 2 bases and the V segment lost 4 bases, leaving 3 bases of the junction unmatched. Here the CDR3 DNA reads TGTGCCAGCAGCCTAGCGGGGGGAATCACAGATACGCAGTATTTT. Translated, it gives CASSLAGGITDTQYF. The full variable domain, in which reference TRBV5-5 and TRBJ2-3 provide the parts outside the CDR3, is DAGVTQSPTHLIKTRGQQVTLRCSPISGHKSVSWYQQVLGQGPQFIFQYYEKEERGRGNFPDRFSARQFPNYSSELNVNALLLGDSALYLCASSLAGGITDTQYFGPGTRLTVL.

This clone was recorded once. The chain combines TRBV27 with TRBJ2-2; 7 bases match TRBD2. Germline V gene lookup returns CDR1 MNHEY and CDR2 SMNVEV (reference sequence). The CDR3 extends over 15 amino acids. The V and J ends lost 3 bases and 1 base, in that order; junction bases with no gene match: 2. In DNA form, the CDR3 reads TGTGCCAGCAGTTTGGCTAGCGGGAACACCGGGGAGCTGTTTTTT. The encoded protein is CASSLASGNTGELFF.